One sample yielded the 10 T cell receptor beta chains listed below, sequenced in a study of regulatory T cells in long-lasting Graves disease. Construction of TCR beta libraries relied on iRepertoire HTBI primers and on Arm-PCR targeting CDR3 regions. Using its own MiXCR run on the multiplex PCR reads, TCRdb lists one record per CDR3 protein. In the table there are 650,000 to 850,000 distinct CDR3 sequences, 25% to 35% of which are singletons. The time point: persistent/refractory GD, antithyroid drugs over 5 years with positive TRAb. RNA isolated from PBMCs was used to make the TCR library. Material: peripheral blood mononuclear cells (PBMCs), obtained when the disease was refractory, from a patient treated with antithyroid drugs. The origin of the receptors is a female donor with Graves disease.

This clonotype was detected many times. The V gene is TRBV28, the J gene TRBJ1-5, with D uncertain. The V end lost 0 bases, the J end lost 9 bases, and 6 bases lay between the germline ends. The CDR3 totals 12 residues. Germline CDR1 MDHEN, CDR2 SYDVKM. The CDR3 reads CASSLWARPQHF. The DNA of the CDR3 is TGTGCCAGCAGTTTATGGGCGCGGCCCCAGCATTTT.

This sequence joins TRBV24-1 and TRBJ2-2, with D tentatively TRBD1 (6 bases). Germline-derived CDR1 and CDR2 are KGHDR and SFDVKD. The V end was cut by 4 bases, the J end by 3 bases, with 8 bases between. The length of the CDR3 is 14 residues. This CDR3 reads CATSEGAYTGELFF. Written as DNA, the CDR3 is TGTGCCACCAGTGAGGGGGCTTACACCGGGGAGCTGTTTTTT.

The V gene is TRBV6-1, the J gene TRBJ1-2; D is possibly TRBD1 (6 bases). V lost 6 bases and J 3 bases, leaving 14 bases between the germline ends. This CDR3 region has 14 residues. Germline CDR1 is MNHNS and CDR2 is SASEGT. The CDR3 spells CASRRQGLDYGYTF. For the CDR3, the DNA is TGTGCCAGCAGACGGCAGGGGCTGGACTATGGCTACACCTTC.

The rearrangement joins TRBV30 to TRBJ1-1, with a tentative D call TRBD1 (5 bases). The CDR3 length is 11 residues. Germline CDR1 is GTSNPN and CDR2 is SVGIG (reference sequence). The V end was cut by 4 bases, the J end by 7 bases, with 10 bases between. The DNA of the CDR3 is TGTGCCTGGAAAGGGGAAGGTGAAGCTTTCTTT. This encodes CAWKGEGEAFF.

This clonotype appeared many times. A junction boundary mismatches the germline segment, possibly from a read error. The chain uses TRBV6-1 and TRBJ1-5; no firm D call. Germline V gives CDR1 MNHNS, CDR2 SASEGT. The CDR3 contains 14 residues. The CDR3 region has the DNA TGTGCCAGCTGTGAGGGATATAGCAATCAGCCCCAGCATTTT. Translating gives CASCEGYSNQPQHF.

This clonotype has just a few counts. The CDR3 coding sequence is TGTGCCAGCAGGGACAGGGTTCCGAACACTGAAGCTTTCTTT. Residues: CASRDRVPNTEAFF. The rearrangement uses TRBV6-1 and TRBJ1-1; TRBD1 agrees at 8 bases. With V trimmed by 6 bases and J by 1 base, 4 bases remained unmatched. Germline CDR1 MNHNS, CDR2 SASEGT. The CDR3 totals 14 residues.

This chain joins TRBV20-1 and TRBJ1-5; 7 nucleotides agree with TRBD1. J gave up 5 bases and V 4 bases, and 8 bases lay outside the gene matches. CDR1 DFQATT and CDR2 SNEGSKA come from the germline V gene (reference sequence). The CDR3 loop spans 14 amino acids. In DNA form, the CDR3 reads TGCAGTGCTACCCACAGGGGAACCTATCAGCCCCAGCATTTT. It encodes CSATHRGTYQPQHF.

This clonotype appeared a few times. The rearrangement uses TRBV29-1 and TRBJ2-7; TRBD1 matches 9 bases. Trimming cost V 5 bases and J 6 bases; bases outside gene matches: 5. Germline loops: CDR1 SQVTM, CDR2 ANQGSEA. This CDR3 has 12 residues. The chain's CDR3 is CSVRGQGSEQYF. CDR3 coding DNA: TGCAGCGTTCGGGGACAGGGTAGCGAGCAGTACTTC.

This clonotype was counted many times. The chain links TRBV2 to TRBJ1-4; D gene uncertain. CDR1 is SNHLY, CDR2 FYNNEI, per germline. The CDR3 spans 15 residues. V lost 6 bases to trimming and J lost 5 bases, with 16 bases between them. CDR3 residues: CASRETPRRNEKLFF. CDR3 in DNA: TGTGCCAGCAGAGAAACACCGCGCCGCAATGAAAAACTGTTTTTT.

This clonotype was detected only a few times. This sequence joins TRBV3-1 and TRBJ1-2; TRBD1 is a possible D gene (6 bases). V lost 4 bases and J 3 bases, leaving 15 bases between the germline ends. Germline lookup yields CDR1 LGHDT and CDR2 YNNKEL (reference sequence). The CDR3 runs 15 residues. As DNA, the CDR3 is TGTGCCAGCAGCCTAAGGGGGGGGCCCCACTATGGCTACACCTTC. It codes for CASSLRGGPHYGYTF.